The entry below gives a single T cell receptor beta chain sequence along with its context. Antigen: not known. The data derive from a study of CD8+ T cells in alopecia areata. V shed 4 bases and J 4 bases; nucleotides not matched to a gene: 7. The CDR3 is 16 residues long. CDR1 and CDR2 (germline): SGDLS, YYNGEE. Study results and limitations: Affected lesional scalp, above all in alopecia totalis/universalis, was more clonal than normal scalp.

Lesional scalp punch biopsies and peripheral blood came from alopecia areata patients. Once RNA had been extracted, it was reverse transcribed into cDNA to act as the sequencing template. Repertoires were generated with immunoSEQ multiplex PCR, while TCRdb's copy carries only in-frame clones and drops some. The repertoire consists of 80,000 to 100,000 clones, with roughly two fifths occurring once and the leading ten covering around 1.5%. This clonotype was obtained from a human donor with alopecia areata. Sequenced sample: CD4+ T cells sorted from blood. V and J are TRBV9 and TRBJ2-1, with 11 bases aligning to TRBD2. Here the CDR3 reads CASSIHVAGGYNEQFF. The CDR3 DNA reads as TGTGCCAGCAGCATCCATGTAGCGGGGGGGTACAATGAGCAGTTCTTC.